The 13 T cell receptor beta chains listed next were all sequenced from one sample in a study of T cells in Graves' hyperthyroidism and ophthalmopathy. It was RNA transcripts that yielded the amplified TCR beta CDR3 regions. The study used the HTBI primer set for a first-round RT-PCR of the TCR CDR3. MiXCR, applied by TCRdb to the multiplex PCR reads, yields one record per CDR3 protein. The data contain approximately 300,000 distinct CDR3 sequences, roughly 15% of them singletons. Sequenced: blood. Every receptor here comes from a man aged 25 to 45 with Graves' hyperthyroidism.

This clonotype came up a few times. The chain combines TRBV4-2 with TRBJ2-5; 8 positions match TRBD2. This CDR3 comprises 16 residues. CDR1 LGHNA and CDR2 YNFKEQ come from the germline V gene. Trimming removed 0 bases from V and 3 bases from J; junction bases left unmatched: 6. CDR3: CASSQEQAGGEETQYF. The CDR3, as DNA: TGTGCCAGCAGCCAAGAACAGGCGGGAGGCGAAGAGACCCAGTACTTC.

This clonotype was seen a few times. The rearrangement joins TRBV29-1 to TRBJ2-5, with D unresolved. Between the trimmed V and J ends, which lost 8 bases and 5 bases, there was a span of 9 bases. Germline V CDR1 and CDR2: SQVTM, ANQGSEA. CDR3 length equals 10 residues. The CDR3: CSLGKETQYF. CDR3 DNA: TGCAGCCTTGGGAAGGAGACCCAGTACTTC.

This clonotype was seen many times. The chain combines TRBV5-1 with TRBJ1-4; D ambiguous. The CDR3 contains 14 residues. V dropped 0 bases and J dropped 8 bases, with 11 bases sitting between them. CDR1 and CDR2 from the germline V gene are SGHRS and YFSETQ. The CDR3: CASSLDGVPEKLFF. The CDR3 coding sequence is TGCGCCAGCAGCTTGGATGGGGTTCCGGAAAAACTGTTTTTT.

In this sample, this clonotype turned up many times. The CDR3 DNA reads as TGTGCCTGGAGTGTAGGACTTCTGGGTCAGCCCCAGCATTTT. Protein: CAWSVGLLGQPQHF. The chain has TRBV30 and TRBJ1-5; unclear D gene. Trimming pared 0 bases from V and 6 bases from J, leaving 12 bases between. CDR1 is GTSNPN, CDR2 SVGIG, per germline (reference sequence). The CDR3 sequence is 14 residues long. Combining the CDR3 with reference TRBV30 and TRBJ1-5 gives the whole variable domain SQTIHQWPATLVQPVGSPLSLECTVEGTSNPNLYWYRQAAGRGLQLLFYSVGIGQISSEVPQNLSASRPQDRQFILSSKKLLLSDSGFYLCAWSVGLLGQPQHFGDGTRLSIL.

The sample holds many counts of this clonotype. The chain employs TRBV6-1 and TRBJ1-2; D might be TRBD1 (6 bases). Germline CDR1 reads MNHNS; CDR2 reads SASEGT. The V gene lost 7 bases and the J gene lost 4 bases, with 13 bases spanning the gap. This CDR3 contains 13 residues. The CDR3 coding sequence is TGTGCCAGCATCCTGACAGGCATCTATGGCTACACCTTC. It is translated as CASILTGIYGYTF.

This clonotype was seen repeatedly, ten times or more. The chain carries TRBV11-2 and TRBJ2-5; D tentatively fits TRBD1 or TRBD2 (5 bases each). This CDR3 is 14 amino acids long. CDR1 and CDR2 (germline): SGHAT, FQNNGV. Trimming left V 5 bases short and J 4 bases short, with 14 bases between. CDR3 DNA sequence: TGTGCCAGCAGCCCCAATCTTGGGGGAGAGACCCAGTACTTC. Encoded protein: CASSPNLGGETQYF.

The table lists this clonotype with many counts. The chain has TRBV28 and TRBJ2-7; D might be TRBD2 (5 bases). The V and J ends lost 3 bases and 1 base respectively, with 10 bases between them. CDR3 length: 14 residues. Germline lookup yields CDR1 MDHEN and CDR2 SYDVKM. The CDR3 protein is CASSLRPGSYEQYF. As DNA, the CDR3 is TGTGCCAGCAGTTTGAGACCGGGATCCTACGAGCAGTACTTC.

This clonotype was seen a handful of times. The CDR3 bases are TGCGCCAGCAGCTTGTCGGACCGAGCGGGAAACACCATATATTTT. Translation: CASSLSDRAGNTIYF. The rearrangement joins TRBV5-1 to TRBJ1-3; no reliable D call. From germline, CDR1 is SGHRS and CDR2 YFSETQ. Trimming took off 1 base at V and 4 bases at J, with 12 bases between the two ends. The CDR3 length is 15 residues.

This clonotype was detected many times. One junction end disagrees with the germline gene, perhaps due to a read error. J is TRBJ1-5 and V is TRBV2; D is ambiguous. The CDR3 spans 14 residues. Germline V CDR1 and CDR2: SNHLY, FYNNEI. The DNA of the CDR3 is TGTGCCAGCCGTGAAGGGTGGAGCAATCAGCCCCAGCATTTT. Amino acids: CASREGWSNQPQHF.

The rearrangement links TRBV6-2 or TRBV6-3 to TRBJ2-1, with 11 positions matching TRBD2. The CDR3 consists of 13 residues. Germline-derived CDR1 and CDR2 are MNHEY and SVGEGT. V lost 2 bases and J lost 14; bases outside the gene matches: 5. In DNA form, the CDR3 reads TGTGCCAGCAGTTACGGGCTAGCGGGAGGAAAGTTCTTC. It encodes CASSYGLAGGKFF.

This clonotype was recorded many times. The V call is TRBV7-2, the J call TRBJ2-1; the match to TRBD2 covers 9 bases. V trimming: 2 bases; J trimming: 7 bases; junction bases outside the gene matches: 3. The CDR3 totals 14 residues. CDR1 and CDR2 (germline): SGHTA, FQGNSA. The CDR3 is CASSLLAGWNEQFF. The DNA for the CDR3 is TGTGCCAGCAGCTTACTAGCGGGATGGAATGAGCAGTTCTTC.

This chain links TRBV12-5 with TRBJ1-4; a weak D match, TRBD1 (5 bases). The CDR3 has 15 residues. Germline loops: CDR1 LGHNT, CDR2 FRNRAP. V was shortened by 6 bases and J by 10 bases, with 21 bases between the two germline ends. This CDR3 is CASGLTPGRKGKLFF. The DNA for the CDR3 is TGTGCTAGTGGCTTAACCCCGGGGCGGAAGGGAAAACTGTTTTTT.

This clonotype was found many times. The CDR3 region is CATGGYDTQYF. As DNA, the CDR3 is TGTGCCACCGGGGGCTACGATACGCAGTATTTT. The chain carries TRBV24-1 and TRBJ2-3; D may be TRBD1 (6 bases). This CDR3 is built from 11 residues. Trimming cost V 9 bases and J 6 bases, with 9 bases left between them. Per the germline V gene, CDR1 is KGHDR and CDR2 is SFDVKD.